This T cell receptor beta chain was sequenced during a study of identical twins. General observations from the study: It was cross-sectional statistical analysis, not following the same donors, that the conclusions relied on. Abundant beta clonotypes from cord blood had fewer insertions, unlike memory repertoires, which showed none.

This clonotype has a handful of counts. Antigen: not known. Trimming cost V 6 bases and J 0 bases, with 14 bases left between them. CDR1 and CDR2 (germline): SGDLS, YYNGEE. There are 15 residues in the CDR3. Healthy Caucasians were all of the donors. TCRdb called the 5' RACE reads again in MiXCR, with one record for every CDR3 protein. The top ten clones hold around 3.2% of a sample with approximately 590,000 distinct CDR3 sequences, 9% to 10% of them seen once. The same data also went into a second study, on yellow fever vaccine responses in identical twins.

The specimen sequenced was PBMCs. The V and J genes are TRBV9 and TRBJ2-3, with D perhaps given as TRBD1 or TRBD2 (5 bases each). This receptor was identified in a woman aged 18-29 years in good health. CDR3 nucleotides: TGTGCCAGCACCCACCGGGGCCGGAGCACAGATACGCAGTATTTT. The encoded protein is CASTHRGRSTDTQYF.